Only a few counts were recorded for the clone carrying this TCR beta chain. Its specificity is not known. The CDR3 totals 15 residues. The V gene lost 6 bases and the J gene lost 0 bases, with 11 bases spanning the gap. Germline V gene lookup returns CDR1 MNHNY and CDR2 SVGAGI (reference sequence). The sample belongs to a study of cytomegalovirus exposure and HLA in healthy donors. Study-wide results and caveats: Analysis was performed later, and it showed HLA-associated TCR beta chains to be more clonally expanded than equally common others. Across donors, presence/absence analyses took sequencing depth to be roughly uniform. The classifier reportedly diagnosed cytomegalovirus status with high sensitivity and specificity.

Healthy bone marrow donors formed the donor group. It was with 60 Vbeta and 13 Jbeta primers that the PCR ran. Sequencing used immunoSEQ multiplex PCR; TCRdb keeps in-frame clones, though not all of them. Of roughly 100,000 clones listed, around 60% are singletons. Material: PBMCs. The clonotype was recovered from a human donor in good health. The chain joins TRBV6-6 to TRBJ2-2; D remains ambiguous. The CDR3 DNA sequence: TGTGCCAGCAGCCCCCCCCAGACGAACACCGGGGAGCTGTTTTTT. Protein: CASSPPQTNTGELFF.